Presented here are 2 T cell receptor beta chains from one specimen sequenced in a study of T-cell memory formation after mild COVID-19. TCRdb reprocessed the 5' RACE reads via MiXCR and lists one record per CDR3 protein. The table lists hundreds of thousands of distinct CDR3 sequences, approximately 23% of them singletons. The specimen sequenced was PBMCs or a T cell subset sorted from them (not recorded which). All receptors come from an adult woman who had mild COVID-19 (a few samples of this study predate the infection). Cell type and time point are not known.

This clonotype appeared a few times. The chain combines TRBV7-2 with TRBJ1-2, with no clear D. The V end lost 2 bases, the J end lost 8 bases, and 21 bases lay between the germline ends. The CDR3 has 16 amino acids. CDR1 is SGHTA, CDR2 FQGNSA, per germline. The CDR3 is CASSLSGRSRGNGYTF. Written as DNA, the CDR3 is TGTGCCAGCAGCTTAAGCGGGAGGTCTAGAGGTAACGGCTACACCTTC. The full variable domain, rest sourced from reference TRBV7-2 and TRBJ1-2, is GAGVSQSPSNKVTEKGKDVELRCDPISGHTALYWYRQSLGQGLEFLIYFQGNSAPDKSGLPSDRFSAERTGGSVSTLTIQRTQQEDSAVYLCASSLSGRSRGNGYTFGSGTRLTVV.

This clonotype has at least ten counts. This chain uses TRBV5-1 with TRBJ2-3; D is uncertain. The CDR3 is made up of 12 amino acids. Deletions cut 0 bases from V and 5 bases from J, with 4 bases between. Germline V gene data show CDR1 as SGHRS and CDR2 as YFSETQ. DNA for the CDR3: TGCGCCAGCAGCTTGGCAGGAGATACGCAGTATTTT. Its protein product is CASSLAGDTQYF.